This paragraph reports one T cell receptor (beta chain). No antigen is known for it. No quality values exist for individual bases; no much larger clone is one base distant. RNA was extracted using the RNeasy kit, and about 0.45 to 1 ug of the RNA was reverse transcribed with random hexamers. The immunoSEQ multiplex PCR assay, covering 54 Vbeta and 13 Jbeta segments, was used to amplify TCR beta CDR3 regions. PCR amplification bias was corrected using a synthetic template baseline for primer optimization and computational correction. The paper's processing steps were these. Reads were assigned to V, D and J genes according to IMGT and analyzed in immunoSEQ Analyzer, with only productive sequences retained. Clonality was calculated as one minus the Shannon entropy normalized by log2 of the number of productive unique sequences. For each patient and control, public and private clones were evaluated within the 100 most prevalent clones. A clone was defined as Susac-specific if it was absent from the healthy and MS cohorts, from 950 to 1,300 published viral clones and from other ImmuneACCESS disease sequences. Using fastp trimming at Q25 and MiXCR clonotype assembly, TCRdb reanalyzed the public sequencing data and kept in-frame beta chains. Entries are consolidated by CDR3 protein sequence, retaining the most common genes and DNA. Here the V and J calls rest on TCRdb's processing, not on the authors' analysis. This sample comprises approximately 180,000 distinct CDR3 sequences, 95% of them detected only once. The ten largest clones add up to more than 0.09% of the sample.

Peripheral blood CD8+ and CD4+ T cells from healthy donors, Susac syndrome patients and multiple sclerosis patients were profiled by high-throughput TCR beta sequencing. Multiple sclerosis controls were treatment-naive patients with stable or active relapsing-remitting disease fulfilling revised McDonald criteria. Bulk CD8+ and CD4+ T cells were purified by magnetic negative isolation, while CD8+ TEMRA cells were enriched using FACS. Blood was collected in EDTA tubes and processed within 24 hours, with PBMCs isolated through density gradient centrifugation. PBMCs intended for TCR sequencing were frozen in liquid nitrogen and were later thawed in a 37 degrees C water bath. Purity of sorted or isolated CD4+, CD8+ and CD8+ TEMRA cells was at least 90%. The CDR3 spans 17 residues, from the cysteine through the phenylalanine. The read is trimmed to its CDR3 DNA, 51 bases read in frame from base 1. V was cut back by 7 bases and J by 3 bases, leaving a gap of 25 bases between them. Per the germline V gene, SGHAT is the CDR1 and FQNNGV is the CDR2.

The data were taken from a study of CD8 T cells in Susac syndrome (dated by TCRdb to between 2019 and 2020). About the study as a whole: Whether CD8+ T cell activation and differentiation in Susac syndrome was antigen driven was tested using repertoire sequencing.

Overall study results and their limits: The TCR sequencing and HLA analysis was acknowledged to have included a relatively small number of individuals.

Sequencing was done on a sample of CD4+ T cells from PBMCs. This sequence uses TRBV11-2 and TRBJ2-7, and TRBD2 may be the D gene, going by 6 matching bases. This receptor was taken from a human donor with multiple sclerosis. The CDR3 is CASINLEGRLGGYEQYF. The DNA sequence is as follows: TGTGCCAGCATCAACCTTGAGGGACGGTTGGGGGGCTACGAGCAGTACTTC. With all but the CDR3 taken from the reference TRBV11-2 and TRBJ2-7 genes, the full variable domain is: EAGVAQSPRYKIIEKRQSVAFWCNPISGHATLYWYQQILGQGPKLLIQFQNNGVVDDSQLPKDRFSAERLKGVDSTLKIQPAKLEDSAVYLCASINLEGRLGGYEQYFGPGTRLTVT.